The present TCR beta chain was sequenced within a study of T-cell reconstitution after alpha-beta-depleted transplantation in children. TCRbeta library construction was performed incorporating unique molecular identifiers. TCRdb ran MiXCR on the PCR reads and lists one entry per CDR3 protein. The profile shows about 270,000 distinct CDR3 sequences, more than 9% of them singletons. At least ten counts were recorded for this clonotype. V was clipped by 4 bases and J by 0 bases, with 11 bases between them. CDR3 length: 15 amino acids. Germline values: CDR1 SGHRS, CDR2 YFSETQ. The source material was PBMCs from the stem cell graft donor, sampled from the stem cell graft. The chain uses TRBV5-1 and TRBJ2-1; weak D call: TRBD2 (6 bases). The sequence was collected from a human donor who donated a stem cell graft to a child with SCID. CDR3 in amino acids: CASSPQTSSYNEQFF. Here the CDR3 DNA reads TGCGCCAGCAGCCCTCAGACTAGCTCCTACAATGAGCAGTTCTTC. Together with reference TRBV5-1 and TRBJ2-1, the CDR3 gives the full variable domain: KAGVTQTPRYLIKTRGQQVTLSCSPISGHRSVSWYQQTPGQGLQFLFEYFSETQRNKGNFPGRFSGRQFSNSRSEMNVSTLELGDSALYLCASSPQTSSYNEQFFGPGTRLTVL.